Shown below are 5 T cell receptor beta chains from a single sample sequenced in a study of blood T cell repertoires in COVID-19. The repertoire was sequenced with immunoSEQ multiplex PCR; TCRdb's copy has only in-frame clones and lacks some. Counted here are 65,000 to 85,000 clones, about 83% occurring once; the ten biggest clones make up roughly 5.3%. The sample was peripheral blood. All receptors come from a man aged 45-60 years with active COVID-19.

This clone was picked up one time. The genes are TRBV18 and TRBJ2-7; a weak D match, TRBD2 (5 bases). Trimming removed 6 bases from V and 2 bases from J, with 11 bases in between. CDR1 KGHSH and CDR2 LQKENI come from the germline V gene. There are 13 residues in the CDR3. The CDR3 reads CASSPPGTYEQYF. CDR3 in DNA: TGTGCCAGCTCCCCCCCCGGGACCTACGAGCAGTACTTC.

The V call is TRBV24-1, the J call TRBJ2-3; 9 bases agree with TRBD2. Germline-derived CDR1 and CDR2 are KGHDR and SFDVKD. This CDR3 contains 14 residues. With 9 bases clipped from V and 0 bases from J, the junction kept 3 bases outside the gene matches. CDR3 sequence reads: CATSTSGSTDTQYF. CDR3 bases: TGTGCCACCTCGACTAGCGGAAGCACAGATACGCAGTATTTT.

The chain has TRBV7-3 and TRBJ1-1, with 7 bases fitting TRBD1. Germline CDR1 reads SGHTA; CDR2 reads FQGTGA. V shed 3 bases, J shed 3 bases, and the junction held 1 base outside the gene matches. CDR3 length equals 13 residues. The CDR3 sequence is CASSLGQHTEAFF. CDR3 nucleotide sequence: TGTGCCAGCAGCTTGGGACAGCACACTGAAGCTTTCTTT.

J is TRBJ2-2 and V is TRBV9, with TRBD1 matching 7 bases. The germline V gene encodes CDR1 SGDLS and CDR2 YYNGEE. The CDR3 is 14 amino acids. Trimming took 5 bases from V and 2 from J; bases not matched to a gene: 3. The CDR3 bases are TGTGCCAGCAGGGGGGACAGTAACACCGGGGAGCTGTTTTTT. Translated, it gives CASRGDSNTGELFF.

The genes are TRBV19 and TRBJ2-3, with D tentatively TRBD1 (5 bases). Trimming shortened V by 11 bases and J by 1 base, and 19 bases separated the two germline ends. CDR3 size: 15 residues. Germline V gene lookup returns CDR1 LNHDA and CDR2 SQIVND (reference sequence). CDR3 in amino acids: CAAKGSQARTDTQYF. The CDR3 DNA reads as TGTGCCGCCAAGGGGTCACAGGCTCGCACAGATACGCAGTATTTT.